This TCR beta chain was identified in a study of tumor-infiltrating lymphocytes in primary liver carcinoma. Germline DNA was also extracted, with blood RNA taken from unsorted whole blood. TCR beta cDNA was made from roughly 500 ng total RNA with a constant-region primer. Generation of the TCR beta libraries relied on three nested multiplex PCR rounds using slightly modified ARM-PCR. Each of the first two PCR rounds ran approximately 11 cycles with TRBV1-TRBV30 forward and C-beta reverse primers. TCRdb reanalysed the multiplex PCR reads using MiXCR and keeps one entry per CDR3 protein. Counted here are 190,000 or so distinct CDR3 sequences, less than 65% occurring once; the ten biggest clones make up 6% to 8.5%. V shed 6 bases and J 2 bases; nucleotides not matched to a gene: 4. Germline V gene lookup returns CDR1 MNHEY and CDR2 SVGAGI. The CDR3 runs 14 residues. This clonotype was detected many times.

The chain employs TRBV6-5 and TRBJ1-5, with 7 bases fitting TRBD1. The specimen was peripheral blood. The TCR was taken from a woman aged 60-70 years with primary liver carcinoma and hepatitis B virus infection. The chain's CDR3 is CASRAGGGNQPQHF. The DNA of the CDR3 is TGTGCCAGCAGGGCAGGGGGAGGCAATCAGCCCCAGCATTTT.